This T cell receptor beta chain stems from a study of Graves' ophthalmopathy and Graves' hyperthyroidism. Study overall: Prior to any treatment, peripheral blood was collected at the time of initial diagnosis.

CDR3 regions of TCR beta were amplified from RNA transcripts. The first-round RT-PCR employed HTBI primers together with the Qiagen OneStep RT-PCR kit. A multiplex PCR was then performed as the second round. In TCRdb, the multiplex PCR reads were re-called with MiXCR into one record per CDR3 protein. The table has about 230,000 distinct CDR3 sequences, approximately 42% seen once. Regarding this clonotype: The antigen is not known.

The study, taken as a whole, reports: Blood samples also showed most expanded thyroid clonotypes exceeding 0.001 frequency. Both a roughly 70% sensitivity and a 72.22% specificity characterized the model's predictions of ophthalmopathy progression.

Deletions cut 5 bases from V and 6 bases from J, with 13 bases between. This CDR3 region has 14 residues. Germline CDR1 SGHAT, CDR2 FQNNGV. What supplied the PBMCs was about 10 ml of fresh peripheral blood. This chain links TRBV11-2 with TRBJ1-4; D uncertain. The sequenced material came from peripheral blood. This clonotype was sampled from an adult man with Graves' ophthalmopathy. The chain's CDR3 is CASSPGGVDEKLFF. The CDR3, as DNA: TGTGCCAGCAGCCCTGGCGGTGTTGATGAAAAACTGTTTTTT.